The clone carrying this T cell receptor beta chain has at least ten counts. The sample comes from a study of molecular identifiers for immune sequencing clone quantification. V was clipped by 3 bases and J by 9 bases, with 11 bases between them. This CDR3 region has 12 residues. TCRdb called the PCR reads again in MiXCR, with one record for every CDR3 protein. The sample includes roughly 320,000 distinct CDR3 sequences, 20% to 25% of them seen just once. The chain couples TRBV12-3 or TRBV12-4 to TRBJ1-2; the D is unclear. The sample consisted of naive CD8+ T cells from blood, with Jurkat cell RNA spiked in. The subset: FACS-sorted CD8+CD4-CCR7+CD45RA+ naive T cells. This TCR derives from a human donor in good health. Some libraries in this study had Jurkat cell RNA spiked in. Here the CDR3 reads CASSLFSMSYTF. The CDR3 bases are TGTGCCAGCAGTTTGTTCTCTATGAGCTACACCTTC.